The next 21 T cell receptor delta chains were all read from a single sample in a study of gamma-delta chains in newborns, infants, children. TCRdb re-called clones from the reads using CATT. The sample carries 3,000 or so delta-chain clones, almost 4% recorded once. Sequenced: blood. The origin of the receptors is a child who was a newborn, infant or young child, either healthy, febrile or measles-vaccinated (not recorded which).

This clone was recorded a few times. TCRdb assigns this DNA the protein of a much larger clone, which departs from its translation at residue 11; this likely reflects a read error, and the protein shown comes from translating the DNA. This chain connects TRDV2 to TRDJ3; TRDD3 aligns across 9 bases. Germline CDR1 GEAIGNYY, CDR2 EKD. CDR3 size: 18 residues. CDR3 DNA: TGTGCCTGTGACACCTTGGGGGATAACTCCTTGGACACCCGACAGATGTTTTTC. This sequence encodes CACDTLGDNSLDTRQMFF.

The sample holds a few counts of this clone. This may stem from a read error, because a much larger clone lies one nucleotide away. The sample holds other DNA sequences that translate to the same CDR3. V gene TRDV2 combines with J gene TRDJ3; 10 bases match TRDD3. The CDR3 has 19 amino acids. Germline V gene data show CDR1 as GEAIGNYY and CDR2 as EKD. CDR3 sequence reads: CACDSGGYWSSWDTRQMFF. The CDR3 DNA reads as TGTGCCTGTGACAGTGGGGGATACTGGAGCTCCTGGGACACCCGGCAGATGTTTTTC.

With regard to this clone: For this DNA, TCRdb reports the protein of a much larger clone, which diverges at residue 4, most likely from a read error; the protein presented here is translated directly from the DNA. The CDR3 DNA reads TGTGCCTGTGGCACCGGGGGATACGACATCTGGGACACCCGACAGATGTTTTTC. Its protein is CACGTGGYDIWDTRQMFF. V and J are TRDV2 and TRDJ3; 10 nucleotides align to TRDD3. CDR1 and CDR2 from the germline V gene are GEAIGNYY and EKD. The CDR3 length is 18 residues.

To note about this clone: The protein given by TCRdb reflects a much larger clone and differs at residue 11 from this DNA's translation, likely from a read error; the protein shown is the DNA's translation. This sequence joins TRDV2 and TRDJ1; a possible D gene is TRDD3 (6 bases). Germline V gene lookup returns CDR1 GEAIGNYY and CDR2 EKD. The CDR3 contains 16 residues. V was cut by 3 bases and J by 3 bases, with 19 bases left in between. The CDR3 DNA sequence: TGTGCCTGTGACGGGCTGGGGATCCCCCAGTCCGATAAACTCATCTTT. The encoded protein is CACDGLGIPQSDKLIF.

With regard to this clone: The protein that TCRdb holds for this DNA derives from a much larger clone and differs from the translated DNA at residue 8, which likely indicates a read error; the protein shown here is translated from the DNA. The chain uses TRDV2 and TRDJ3; 7 bases match TRDD3. Germline V gene lookup returns CDR1 GEAIGNYY and CDR2 EKD. This CDR3 contains 19 residues. V trimming: 0 bases; J trimming: 0 bases; junction bases outside the gene matches: 7. Here the CDR3 DNA reads TGTGCCTGTGACACCCTGGGGGCTATTTCCTCCTGGGACACCCGACAGATGTTTTTC. Translating gives CACDTLGAISSWDTRQMFF.

This clone has only a few counts. This DNA translates differently at residue 4 from the TCRdb protein, which is that of a much larger clone; a read error is likely, and the protein shown is the DNA's own translation. The J gene is TRDJ1, the V gene TRDV2; D gene ambiguous. CDR3 length equals 16 residues. Germline V gives CDR1 GEAIGNYY, CDR2 EKD. V lost 5 bases and J 2 bases, leaving 20 bases between the germline ends. CDR3 sequence: CACGRLEKGGTDKLIF. CDR3 coding DNA: TGTGCCTGTGGCAGGCTGGAGAAGGGAGGAACCGATAAACTCATCTTT.

By share, this clone ranks as large. This specimen includes other DNA sequences encoding the same CDR3. The V gene is TRDV2, the J gene TRDJ1; TRDD3 matches at 12 bases. Germline-derived CDR1 and CDR2 are GEAIGNYY and EKD. Trimming at V came to 2 bases and at J to 5 bases, leaving 2 bases not matched to a gene. This CDR3 is 14 amino acids long. CDR3 amino acids: CACDNWGIQDKLIF. CDR3 coding DNA: TGTGCCTGTGACAACTGGGGGATACAAGATAAACTCATCTTT.

This clone came up a few times. A much larger clone differs from this one at a single base, so this may be a read error. Other DNA sequences in the same sample also yield this CDR3. This sequence joins TRDV2 and TRDJ3; D may be TRDD3 (6 bases). Trimming pared 0 bases from V and 0 bases from J, leaving 20 bases between. CDR1 GEAIGNYY and CDR2 EKD come from the germline V gene. This CDR3 comprises 21 residues. CDR3 bases: TGTGCCTGTGACACCACTCCGACTGGAGGATACTTCTCCTGGGACACCCGACAGATGTTTTTC. Protein sequence: CACDTTPTGGYFSWDTRQMFF.

This clone is labeled as large (0.1 to 1%). Other DNA sequences of this sample code for an identical CDR3. The chain joins TRDV2 to TRDJ2; D is perhaps TRDD3 (6 bases). The V end lost 0 bases, the J end lost 10 bases, and 17 bases lay between the germline ends. There are 15 residues in the CDR3. The germline CDR1 and CDR2 sequences are GEAIGNYY and EKD. The CDR3 region has the DNA TGTGCCTGTGACACCGTGGGGGCCTCGGGAGAACAACTCTTCTTT. It encodes CACDTVGASGEQLFF.

This clone counts as medium-sized. Other DNA sequences of this sample code for an identical CDR3. This rearrangement joins TRDV2 to TRDJ3; D remains unclear. CDR1 and CDR2 from the germline V gene are GEAIGNYY and EKD. V gave up 3 bases and J gave up 0 bases, with 11 bases separating them. The CDR3 runs to 17 residues. The chain's CDR3 is CACDQVPSSWDTRQMFF. CDR3 bases: TGTGCCTGTGACCAAGTACCGAGCTCCTGGGACACCCGACAGATGTTTTTC.

There are a few counts of this clone. For this DNA, TCRdb reports the protein of a much larger clone, which diverges at residue 12, most likely from a read error; the protein presented here is translated directly from the DNA. This chain joins TRDV2 and TRDJ2, with 7 bases fitting TRDD3. The CDR3 totals 17 residues. The V gene's germline CDR1 is GEAIGNYY and CDR2 EKD. CDR3 DNA: TGTGCCTGTGACAAGCTGGGGGCTTCTTCTTTGGCAGCACAACTCTTCTTT. Translation gives CACDKLGASSLAAQLFF.

This clone appeared a few times. The junction does not match germline at one end; this may be a read error. The CDR3 region has the DNA TGTGCCTGTGACGTACTGGGGGATAGCGGCTCCCGGGACACCCGACAGATGTTTTTC. It encodes CACDVLGDSGSRDTRQMFF. This rearrangement joins TRDV2 to TRDJ3; 11 nucleotides match TRDD3. The CDR3 is 19 residues long. Germline values: CDR1 GEAIGNYY, CDR2 EKD.

By share, this clone ranks as medium-sized. The sample contains more than one DNA sequence encoding this CDR3. The genes are TRDV2 and TRDJ3, with 12 bases fitting TRDD3. Germline V gene sequence: CDR1 GEAIGNYY, CDR2 EKD. After removal of 0 bases from V and 0 bases from J, the junction contained 2 bases not matched to a gene. This CDR3 is built from 19 residues. The CDR3 sequence: CACDTVWGIRSWDTRQMFF. The CDR3, as DNA: TGTGCCTGTGACACCGTCTGGGGGATACGCTCCTGGGACACCCGACAGATGTTTTTC.

To note about this clone: A far more abundant clone sits one base away, making this likely a read error. The V and J genes are TRDV2 and TRDJ2; D remains ambiguous. The DNA end is more similar to TRDJ1, so the J call may be wrong. The length of the CDR3 is 11 residues. Germline V gene sequence: CDR1 GEAIGNYY, CDR2 EKD. The DNA of the CDR3 is TGTGCCTGTGACACGACAGCACAACTCATCTTT. Translating gives CACDTTAQLIF.

With respect to this clone: A read error is the likely source, as a far larger clone sits one nucleotide away. The chain has TRDV2 and TRDJ3; 13 bases line up with TRDD3. TCRdb gives no J gene; it was assigned here by matching the DNA to germline. CDR1 GEAIGNYY and CDR2 EKD come from the germline V gene. The CDR3 loop spans 20 amino acids. This chain's CDR3 is CACDVLGDTLSSWDTQQMFF. CDR3 coding DNA: TGTGCCTGTGACGTACTGGGGGATACGCTAAGCTCCTGGGACACCCAACAGATGTTTTTC.

As regards this clone: TCRdb's protein, taken from a much larger clone, differs from this DNA's translation at residue 3, likely owing to a read error; the protein displayed comes from the DNA. The V call is TRDV2, the J call TRDJ2; maybe TRDD3 (6 bases). The CDR3 contains 14 residues. Germline CDR1 and CDR2: GEAIGNYY and EKD. DNA of the CDR3: TGTGCCTATGACACCGGGGGATTGACAGCACAACTCTTCTTT. This translates into CAYDTGGLTAQLFF.

This clone qualifies as medium-sized. The V call is TRDV2, the J call TRDJ3; 13 bases map to TRDD3. Germline values: CDR1 GEAIGNYY, CDR2 EKD. This CDR3 is 20 amino acids long. V shed 1 base, J shed 1 base, and the junction held 6 bases outside the gene matches. DNA for the CDR3: TGTGCCTGTGACACTTTGTACTGGGGGATACGATCCTGGGACACCCGACAGATGTTTTTC. It yields the protein CACDTLYWGIRSWDTRQMFF.

Only a few counts were recorded for this clone. A much bigger clone sits one base away, suggesting this may be a read error. The sample contains more than one DNA sequence encoding this CDR3. CDR3 region: CACDVLGDTLTAQLFF. The CDR3 DNA reads TGTGCCTGTGACGTACTGGGGGATACGTTGACAGCGCAACTCTTCTTT. The chain joins TRDV2 to TRDJ2; 13 nucleotides align to TRDD3. CDR1 is GEAIGNYY and CDR2 is EKD in the germline V gene. The CDR3 is made up of 16 amino acids.

This clone counts as large (0.1 to 1%). Other DNA sequences in this specimen translate into the identical CDR3. CDR3 sequence: CACDTGGYTDKLIF. DNA for the CDR3: TGTGCCTGTGACACTGGGGGATACACCGATAAACTCATCTTT. The gene calls are TRDV2 and TRDJ1; 8 bases map to TRDD3. The J segment lost 0 bases and the V segment lost 1 base, leaving 0 bases of the junction unmatched. Looked up from germline, CDR1 is GEAIGNYY and CDR2 is EKD. This CDR3 comprises 14 residues.

This clone was recorded a few times. The protein TCRdb gives is from a much larger clone and does not agree with this DNA's translation at residue 17, likely a read error; the protein shown here comes from the DNA. The rearrangement joins TRDV2 to TRDJ3; the match to TRDD3 covers 11 bases. The CDR3 has 19 residues. Germline V gene sequence: CDR1 GEAIGNYY, CDR2 EKD. The CDR3: CACDTVLGDSSWDTRQTFF. The CDR3 DNA follows: TGTGCCTGTGACACCGTACTGGGGGATAGCTCCTGGGACACCCGACAGACGTTTTTC.

In this sample, this clone turned up a few times. Sequence at one end of the junction differs from germline and may be a read error. Other DNA sequences of this sample code for an identical CDR3. J is TRDJ2 and V is TRDV2; 7 positions match TRDD3. This CDR3 region has 18 residues. Germline V gene sequence: CDR1 GEAIGNYY, CDR2 EKD. DNA for the CDR3: TGCGCCTGTGACCTATTACTGGGGCCGGACCATTTGACAGCACAACTCTTCTTT. Its protein product is CACDLLLGPDHLTAQLFF.